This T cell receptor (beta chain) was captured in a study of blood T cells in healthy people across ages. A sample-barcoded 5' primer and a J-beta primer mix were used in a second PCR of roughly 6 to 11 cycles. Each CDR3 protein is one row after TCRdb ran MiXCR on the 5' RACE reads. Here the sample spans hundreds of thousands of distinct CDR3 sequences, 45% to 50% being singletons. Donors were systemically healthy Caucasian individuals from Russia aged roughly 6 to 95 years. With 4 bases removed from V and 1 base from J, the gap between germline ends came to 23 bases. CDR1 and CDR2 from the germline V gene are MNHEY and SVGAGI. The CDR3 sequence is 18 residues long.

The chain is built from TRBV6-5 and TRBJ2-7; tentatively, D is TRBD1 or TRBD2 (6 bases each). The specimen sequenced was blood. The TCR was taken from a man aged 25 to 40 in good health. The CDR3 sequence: CASSSWEDLNRVSYEQYF. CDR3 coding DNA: TGTGCCAGCAGTTCATGGGAGGACCTGAACAGGGTTTCCTACGAGCAGTACTTC.